One and the same sample provided the 24 T cell receptor beta chains below, sequenced in a study of shared clonotypes between healthy human individuals. The table came from immunoSEQ multiplex PCR; TCRdb's copy has only in-frame clones and leaves some out. This sample yields around 1,000,000 clones, of which 60% to 85% are seen a single time; approximately 0.9% belongs to the top ten. The sequenced material came from memory CD4+ T cells from PBMCs. The subset: CD45RA-negative fraction. The receptors come from a man younger than 35 in good health. Some clones in this sample may be carry-over from other donors' samples.

The J gene is TRBJ2-3, the V gene TRBV2; tentative D call: TRBD2 (7 bases). Germline V gene data show CDR1 as SNHLY and CDR2 as FYNNEI. Trimming shortened V by 7 bases and J by 1 base, and 15 bases separated the two germline ends. The CDR3 spans 15 residues. The DNA for the CDR3 is TGTGCCAGCAACAGGGCTAGCGGCCGCACAGATACGCAGTATTTT. It codes for CASNRASGRTDTQYF. Looking up the rest from reference TRBV2 and TRBJ2-3 gives the full variable domain: EPEVTQTPSHQVTQMGQEVILRCVPISNHLYFYWYRQILGQKVEFLVSFYNNEISEKSEIFDDQFSVERPDGSNFTLKIRSTKLEDSAMYFCASNRASGRTDTQYFGPGTRLTVL.

Points on this clone: The junction and the germline gene differ at one end; a read error may be behind it. The chain has TRBV5-4 and TRBJ2-3, with TRBD1 matching over 7 bases. From germline, CDR1 is SGHNT and CDR2 YYREEE (reference sequence). This CDR3 has 16 residues. The CDR3 loop reads CASSSRDSSSTNTQYF. For the CDR3, the DNA is TGTGCCAGCAGCTCCCGGGACAGCTCCTCCACAAATACGCAGTATTTT.

To note about this clone: A clone one base away is much larger, so this may be a read error. Other DNA sequences within the sample encode an identical CDR3. CDR3 sequence reads: CASSQDGPNTEAFF. CDR3 nucleotide sequence: TGTGCCAGCAGCCAAGACGGGCCGAACACTGAAGCTTTCTTT. The chain uses TRBV5-4 and TRBJ1-1; D remains ambiguous. V lost 4 bases and J lost 1, with 11 bases in between. The CDR3 contains 14 residues. From germline, CDR1 is SGHNT and CDR2 YYREEE (reference sequence).

The chain uses TRBV19 and TRBJ1-2, with D possibly TRBD1 on 5 matching bases. V shed 4 bases and J shed 7 bases, with 19 bases lying between them. The CDR3 sequence is 15 residues long. Germline values: CDR1 LNHDA, CDR2 SQIVND (reference sequence). The chain's CDR3 is CASSSRDRSMSGYTF. The CDR3 bases are TGTGCCAGTAGTAGCCGGGACCGGTCAATGTCTGGCTACACCTTC.

The chain has TRBV4-1 and TRBJ1-1, with D possibly TRBD1 on 6 matching bases. CDR1 MGHRA and CDR2 YSYEKL come from the germline V gene. The V end lost 3 bases, the J end lost 4 bases, and 18 bases lay between the germline ends. The CDR3 covers 16 residues. In nucleotides, the CDR3 is TGCGCCAGCAGCCAGGTAGGGCAGGGGTTAAGCACTGAAGCTTTCTTT. It encodes CASSQVGQGLSTEAFF.

This chain links TRBV9 with TRBJ2-5, with 9 bases fitting TRBD2. This CDR3 contains 14 residues. Germline CDR1 SGDLS, CDR2 YYNGEE. Trimming removed 3 bases from V and 5 bases from J; junction bases left unmatched: 5. DNA for the CDR3: TGTGCCAGCAGCGAAACCGGGACTAGCGAGACCCAGTACTTC. Translated, it gives CASSETGTSETQYF.

V usage is TRBV4-2 and J usage is TRBJ1-3, with D possibly being TRBD1 (6 bases). The CDR3 extends over 16 amino acids. The V gene's germline CDR1 is LGHNA and CDR2 YNFKEQ. With 5 bases removed from V and 4 bases from J, the gap between germline ends came to 18 bases. DNA of the CDR3: TGTGCCAGCAGCTGGGGGCAGGGGACAACGGGAAACACCATATATTTT. It specifies CASSWGQGTTGNTIYF.

The CDR3 loop is CASSLSAQTGNTIYF. In nucleotides, the CDR3 is TGCGCCAGCAGCTTGTCGGCTCAAACAGGAAACACCATATATTTT. The rearrangement joins TRBV5-1 to TRBJ1-3; no reliable D call. CDR1 SGHRS and CDR2 YFSETQ come from the germline V gene. The ends were cut back, 1 base at V and 4 bases at J, with 12 bases in the middle. There are 15 residues in the CDR3.

The chain employs TRBV5-1 and TRBJ2-1; D possibly corresponds to TRBD1 (6 bases). V was cut by 0 bases and J by 5 bases, with 18 bases left in between. The germline V gene has CDR1 SGHRS and CDR2 YFSETQ. The CDR3 runs 17 residues. CDR3 sequence reads: CASSLGHRSGQHNEQFF. The CDR3 DNA follows: TGCGCCAGCAGCTTGGGCCATCGGAGCGGACAGCACAATGAGCAGTTCTTC.

The chain employs TRBV9 and TRBJ1-4; D gene ambiguous. Germline-derived CDR1 and CDR2 are SGDLS and YYNGEE. The CDR3 covers 14 residues. The germline V and J ends were trimmed by 0 bases and 7 bases, with 10 bases remaining between them. For the CDR3, the DNA is TGTGCCAGCAGCGTAGCTCCCCCTCCTGAAAAACTGTTTTTT. Amino acids: CASSVAPPPEKLFF.

The rearrangement joins TRBV2 to TRBJ2-7; D not resolved. V was cut by 8 bases and J by 0 bases, with 8 bases left in between. Germline CDR1 SNHLY, CDR2 FYNNEI. The CDR3 has 12 residues. The CDR3 coding sequence is TGTGCCAGCGGCCCGGTCTCCTACGAGCAGTACTTC. Its translation is CASGPVSYEQYF.

About this clone itself: Other DNA sequences within the sample encode an identical CDR3. The rearrangement links TRBV7-2 to TRBJ2-7; 9 bases map to TRBD2. The CDR3 is 16 residues long. V lost 5 bases to trimming and J lost 2 bases; unmatched junction nucleotides: 10. CDR1 and CDR2 (germline): SGHTA, FQGNSA. The CDR3 bases are TGTGCCAGCAGCCCCCAGACTAGCGGACCTCCCTACGAGCAGTACTTC. This translates into CASSPQTSGPPYEQYF.

The V call is TRBV20-1, the J call TRBJ1-1; 9 nucleotides line up with TRBD1. CDR3 size: 9 residues. Germline V CDR1 and CDR2: DFQATT, SNEGSKA (reference sequence). The chain's CDR3 is CRQGADAFF. As DNA, the CDR3 is TGCAGACAGGGGGCAGATGCTTTCTTT.

This chain uses TRBV28 with TRBJ1-1, with D maybe TRBD1 (6 bases). Germline loops: CDR1 MDHEN, CDR2 SYDVKM. Trimming pared 3 bases from V and 1 base from J, leaving 12 bases between. This CDR3 region has 15 residues. The CDR3 loop is CASSFGDMRNTEAFF. In DNA, the CDR3 is TGTGCCAGCAGTTTCGGGGACATGAGGAACACTGAAGCTTTCTTT.

V and J are TRBV29-1 and TRBJ2-2; perhaps TRBD2 as D (6 bases). V dropped 4 bases and J dropped 4 bases, with 16 bases sitting between them. The CDR3 has 15 amino acids. Germline assignment: CDR1 SQVTM and CDR2 ANQGSEA. The DNA for the CDR3 is TGCAGCGTTGGCCGATCTCGGGGGAGCACCGGGGAGCTGTTTTTT. It translates to CSVGRSRGSTGELFF.

V gene TRBV7-3 combines with J gene TRBJ2-3, with D tentatively TRBD1 (6 bases). The CDR3 totals 16 residues. V shed 2 bases and J shed 4 bases, with 16 bases lying between them. Germline CDR1 reads SGHTA; CDR2 reads FQGTGA. The CDR3: CASSLAASRGPDTQYF. The CDR3 DNA follows: TGTGCCAGCAGCTTAGCGGCTAGCAGGGGCCCAGATACGCAGTATTTT.

The rearrangement joins TRBV7-2 to TRBJ1-3, with TRBD1 as a possible D gene (5 bases). Germline V gene data show CDR1 as SGHTA and CDR2 as FQGNSA. The CDR3 is 15 residues long. Deletions cut 5 bases from V and 0 bases from J, with 11 bases between. This CDR3 reads CASSADSNSGNTIYF. In nucleotides, the CDR3 is TGTGCCAGCAGCGCAGACAGCAACTCTGGAAACACCATATATTTT.

V gene TRBV6-6 combines with J gene TRBJ1-2, with D uncertain. In germline, CDR1 is MNHNY, CDR2 SVGAGI (reference sequence). Trimming removed 6 bases from V and 1 base from J, with 9 bases in between. The CDR3 has 13 amino acids. CDR3 loop: CASRMVGNYGYTF. The CDR3 coding sequence is TGTGCCAGCAGGATGGTCGGTAACTATGGCTACACCTTC.

The V and J genes are TRBV7-8 and TRBJ1-5, with D hard to call. From germline, CDR1 is SGHVS and CDR2 FQNEAQ. Trimming removed 1 base at V and 0 bases at J, with 10 bases between. CDR3 length equals 16 residues. CDR3 sequence (DNA): TGTGCCAGCAGCTTAGTAGGCAGAAATAGCAATCAGCCCCAGCATTTT. Its translation: CASSLVGRNSNQPQHF.

As regards this clone: The identical CDR3 is also encoded by other nucleotide sequences in the sample. The chain has TRBV5-1 and TRBJ1-3; no definite D call. The germline gives CDR1 SGHRS, CDR2 YFSETQ. V was trimmed by 4 bases and J by 4 bases, leaving 12 bases between them. The length of the CDR3 is 14 residues. The CDR3 coding sequence is TGCGCCAGCAGCCCGACTGTCGGCGGAAACACCATATATTTT. Amino acid sequence: CASSPTVGGNTIYF.

This chain uses TRBV28 with TRBJ1-1; 8 nucleotides match TRBD1. The CDR3 consists of 15 residues. V shed 3 bases, J shed 4 bases, and the junction held 7 bases outside the gene matches. Germline CDR1 is MDHEN and CDR2 is SYDVKM. The CDR3 DNA is TGTGCCAGCAGTTTCTCAGGGGGCGGGGGCACTGAAGCTTTCTTT. Protein: CASSFSGGGGTEAFF.

The V gene is TRBV11-1, the J gene TRBJ2-1, with a tentative D call TRBD2 (5 bases). The CDR3 is 13 amino acids. Germline V gene sequence: CDR1 SGHAT, CDR2 FQDESV (reference sequence). Trimming pared 6 bases from V and 8 bases from J, leaving 14 bases between. The CDR3 loop is CASSEGLLHEQFF. The CDR3, as DNA: TGTGCCAGCAGTGAGGGTCTGCTCCATGAGCAGTTCTTC.

The genes are TRBV5-5 and TRBJ1-3; D is unclear. Germline V lookup: CDR1 SGHKS, CDR2 YYEKEE (reference sequence). Trimming stripped 0 bases from V and 0 bases from J, with 10 bases between. The CDR3 runs 16 residues. The CDR3 coding sequence is TGTGCCAGCAGCTTGGGGCCAGAGAGCTCTGGAAACACCATATATTTT. The encoded protein is CASSLGPESSGNTIYF.

This chain joins TRBV11-2 and TRBJ1-5, with D possibly TRBD1 on 5 matching bases. The V end lost 4 bases, the J end lost 5 bases, and 15 bases lay between the germline ends. This CDR3 contains 15 residues. Germline V gives CDR1 SGHAT, CDR2 FQNNGV. CDR3 amino acids: CASSSAPGPDQPQHF. The CDR3 coding sequence is TGTGCCAGCAGCTCCGCCCCGGGACCGGATCAGCCCCAGCATTTT. Full variable domain (outside the CDR3, taken from reference TRBV11-2 and TRBJ1-5): EAGVAQSPRYKIIEKRQSVAFWCNPISGHATLYWYQQILGQGPKLLIQFQNNGVVDDSQLPKDRFSAERLKGVDSTLKIQPAKLEDSAVYLCASSSAPGPDQPQHFGDGTRLSIL.